This T cell receptor (beta chain) originates from a study of molecular identifiers for immune sequencing clone quantification. This clonotype came up many times. Previously published methods and listed TCR primers were used for the bulk TCR libraries. TCRdb itself ran the PCR reads through MiXCR, one entry per CDR3 protein. The data hold about half a million distinct CDR3 sequences, with about a fifth observed a single time. Sorting selected naive CD8 T cells with a CD8+CD4-CCR7+CD45RA+ phenotype. CDR1 is MDHEN and CDR2 is SYDVKM in the germline V gene. The CDR3 loop spans 13 amino acids. V was pared by 3 bases and J by 2 bases, with 8 bases between.

This clonotype was obtained from a human donor in good health. Some libraries in this study had Jurkat cell RNA spiked in. The chain combines TRBV28 with TRBJ2-7; D is unclear. The sequencing sample was made of naive CD8+ T cells from blood, with Jurkat cell RNA spiked in. As for subset: FACS-sorted CD8+CD4-CCR7+CD45RA+ naive T cells. The CDR3 DNA reads TGTGCCAGCAGTTTGGACGCGGCCTACGAGCAGTACTTC. Residues: CASSLDAAYEQYF.